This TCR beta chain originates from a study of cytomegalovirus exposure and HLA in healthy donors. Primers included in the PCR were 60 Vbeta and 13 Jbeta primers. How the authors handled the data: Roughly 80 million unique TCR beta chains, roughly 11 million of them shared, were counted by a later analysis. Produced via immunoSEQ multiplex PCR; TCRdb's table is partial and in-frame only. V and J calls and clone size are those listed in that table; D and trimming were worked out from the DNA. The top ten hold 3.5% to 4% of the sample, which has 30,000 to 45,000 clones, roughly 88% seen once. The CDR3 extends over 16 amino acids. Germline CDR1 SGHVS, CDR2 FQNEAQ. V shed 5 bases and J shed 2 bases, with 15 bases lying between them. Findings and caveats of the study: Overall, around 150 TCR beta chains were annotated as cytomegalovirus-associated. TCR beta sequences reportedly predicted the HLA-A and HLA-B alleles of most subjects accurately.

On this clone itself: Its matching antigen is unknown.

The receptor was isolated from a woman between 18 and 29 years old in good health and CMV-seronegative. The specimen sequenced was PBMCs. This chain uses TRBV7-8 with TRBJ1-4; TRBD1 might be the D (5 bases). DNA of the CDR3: TGTGCCAGCAGCCCCCTACGGGGGGGGACTAATGAAAAACTGTTTTTT. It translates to CASSPLRGGTNEKLFF.